What follows is one T cell receptor beta chain and its context. The antigen remains undetermined. The sample originates from a study of cytomegalovirus exposure and HLA in healthy donors. Notes on the study in general: Despite most TCR sequences being rare, some public TCRs occurred in many donors. There were a few CMV-associated chains whose specificity for CMV antigens was confirmed in vitro. The TCR clusters that emerged in the first cohort tended, a later analysis found, to co-occur in the approximately 130 validation repertoires.

From the roughly 120-subject validation cohort, which was separate from the roughly 700-subject first cohort, the donors were drawn. TCRdb's copy holds only in-frame clones and misses some; the assay was immunoSEQ multiplex PCR. The sample shows about 200,000 clones, roughly 84% of them seen only once. Looked up from germline, CDR1 is SNHLY and CDR2 is FYNNEI. CDR3 length: 15 amino acids. After removal of 6 bases from V and 6 bases from J, the junction contained 12 bases not matched to a gene. The sample consisted of PBMCs. V usage is TRBV2 and J usage is TRBJ2-7; 9 bases fit TRBD1. The clonotype originates from a woman aged 30 to 39 in good health and CMV-seropositive. Here the CDR3 DNA reads TGTGCCAGCAGCCCTGGTGGGACAGGGACCTCCGAGCAGTACTTC. Its translation is CASSPGGTGTSEQYF.